Below, 21 T cell receptor beta chains from the same sample are listed, as sequenced in a study of identical twins. TCRdb ran MiXCR on the 5' RACE reads and lists one entry per CDR3 protein. Seen here are about 290,000 distinct CDR3 sequences, nearly 9.5% observed once, and the top ten hold 6% to 8.5%. Separately, the same data were catalogued under a study of yellow fever vaccine responses in identical twins.

Sample: CD8+ T cells sorted from blood. Receptors originate from a woman between 18 and 30 years old in good health.

The chain uses TRBV7-2 and TRBJ2-7, with D perhaps being TRBD1 or TRBD2 (5 bases each). The ends were cut back, 1 base at V and 6 bases at J, with 13 bases in the middle. The length of the CDR3 is 14 residues. Germline V gene lookup returns CDR1 SGHTA and CDR2 FQGNSA. The CDR3 DNA reads as TGTGCCAGCAGCTTAGTCGATGGGACCGGCGAGCAGTACTTC. Amino acids: CASSLVDGTGEQYF.

This clonotype has at least ten counts. The chain carries TRBV6-5 and TRBJ2-7; D unresolved. V lost 2 bases and J 0 bases, leaving 5 bases between the germline ends. The V gene's germline CDR1 is MNHEY and CDR2 SVGAGI. CDR3 length equals 13 residues. In nucleotides, the CDR3 is TGTGCCAGCAGTTACAGGAGCTCCTACGAGCAGTACTTC. Translating it yields CASSYRSSYEQYF.

This clonotype was recorded a few times. The gene calls are TRBV20-1 and TRBJ2-1, with D perhaps being TRBD1 or TRBD2 (5 bases each). Germline V gene sequence: CDR1 DFQATT, CDR2 SNEGSKA (reference sequence). Trimming removed 6 bases from V and 3 bases from J, with 15 bases in between. There are 14 residues in the CDR3. CDR3 amino acids: CSATGRNLYNEQFF. As DNA, the CDR3 is TGCAGTGCCACGGGACGGAATCTCTACAATGAGCAGTTCTTC.

This clonotype was counted many times. The V and J genes are TRBV6-4 and TRBJ2-1; 12 nucleotides line up with TRBD2. This CDR3 comprises 15 residues. The V gene's germline CDR1 is MRHNA and CDR2 SNTAGT. With V trimmed by 0 bases and J by 6 bases, 0 bases remained unmatched. The CDR3 DNA follows: TGTGCCAGCAGTGACTCGACTAGCGGGAGCAATGAGCAGTTCTTC. Translated, it gives CASSDSTSGSNEQFF.

The chain joins TRBV6-5 to TRBJ2-1; TRBD2 agrees at 9 bases. V lost 0 bases, J lost 6 bases, and 3 bases stayed unmatched. This CDR3 region has 15 residues. Germline CDR1 and CDR2: MNHEY and SVGAGI. For the CDR3, the DNA is TGTGCCAGCAGTTACTCTACTAGCGGGTCCAATGAGCAGTTCTTC. It specifies CASSYSTSGSNEQFF.

This clonotype was counted at least ten times. The chain links TRBV10-1 to TRBJ2-1; 8 nucleotides align to TRBD2. Germline V gives CDR1 WNHNN, CDR2 SYGVQD (reference sequence). The CDR3 is 16 residues long. V shed 3 bases and J 5 bases; nucleotides not matched to a gene: 9. CDR3 sequence reads: CASSEQPGLVNNEQFF. The CDR3 DNA follows: TGCGCCAGCAGTGAACAACCGGGACTAGTCAACAATGAGCAGTTCTTC.

This clonotype was found many times. The chain couples TRBV25-1 to TRBJ2-2; no reliable D call. The CDR3 loop spans 14 amino acids. Germline values: CDR1 MGHDK, CDR2 SYGVNS. Trimming shortened V by 3 bases and J by 4 bases, and 9 bases separated the two germline ends. CDR3 DNA sequence: TGTGCCAGCAGTGATTCGTTTTCCACCGGGGAGCTGTTTTTT. This sequence encodes CASSDSFSTGELFF.

Many counts were recorded for this clonotype. The genes are TRBV9 and TRBJ2-3; 7 bases agree with TRBD1. This CDR3 has 15 residues. V was pared by 4 bases and J by 4 bases, with 9 bases of the junction left unmatched. Looked up from germline, CDR1 is SGDLS and CDR2 is YYNGEE. The CDR3 region is CASSIGGQMADTQYF. The CDR3 region has the DNA TGTGCCAGCAGCATAGGGGGACAGATGGCAGATACGCAGTATTTT.

Note on this clonotype: An end of the junction differs from the germline gene, which may be a read error. J is TRBJ2-4 and V is TRBV10-3, with D perhaps matching TRBD1 or TRBD2 (5 bases each). Germline CDR1 ENHRY, CDR2 SYGVKD. This CDR3 comprises 16 residues. The chain's CDR3 is CAISESGIALKNIQYF. The CDR3 DNA follows: TGTGCCATCAGCGAGTCAGGGATAGCGCTCAAAAACATTCAGTACTTC.

This chain connects TRBV20-1 to TRBJ1-2; 7 bases match TRBD1. Trimming took 2 bases from V and 0 from J; bases not matched to a gene: 6. The length of the CDR3 is 15 residues. Germline lookup yields CDR1 DFQATT and CDR2 SNEGSKA (reference sequence). The CDR3 region has the DNA TGCAGTGCTAGACCGGGACAGAAAGCTAACTATGGCTACACCTTC. It translates to CSARPGQKANYGYTF.

This clonotype was observed a handful of times. The chain uses TRBV7-9 and TRBJ2-7; D may be TRBD2 (5 bases). CDR3 length equals 14 residues. Germline V CDR1 and CDR2: SEHNR, FQNEAQ (reference sequence). With 4 bases removed from V and 5 bases from J, the gap between germline ends came to 15 bases. This chain's CDR3 is CASSSRVRFNEQYF. Written as DNA, the CDR3 is TGTGCCAGCAGCTCGCGGGTCAGGTTCAACGAGCAGTACTTC.

This clonotype has a count of ten or more. The chain combines TRBV5-1 with TRBJ1-6, with 8 bases matching TRBD1. Germline CDR1 and CDR2: SGHRS and YFSETQ. This CDR3 contains 16 residues. The junction had 4 bases not matched to a gene; V was cut back by 0 bases and J by 5 bases. The CDR3 DNA sequence: TGCGCCAGCAGCTTGGCCGCGGGACAGGATAATTCACCCCTCCACTTT. Translated: CASSLAAGQDNSPLHF.

This clonotype was detected ten times or more. This chain joins TRBV18 and TRBJ2-3; D may be TRBD2 (5 bases). Looked up from germline, CDR1 is KGHSH and CDR2 is LQKENI. This CDR3 spans 13 amino acids. The ends were cut back, 6 bases at V and 5 bases at J, with 12 bases in the middle. The CDR3 reads CASSRGGLDTQYF. The CDR3 DNA reads as TGTGCCAGCTCCCGTGGCGGACTAGATACGCAGTATTTT. The full variable domain, completed using reference TRBV18 and TRBJ2-3, is NAGVMQNPRHLVRRRGQEARLRCSPMKGHSHVYWYRQLPEEGLKFMVYLQKENIIDESGMPKERFSAEFPKEGPSILRIQQVVRGDSAAYFCASSRGGLDTQYFGPGTRLTVL.

This chain connects TRBV29-1 to TRBJ2-1, with 8 nucleotides matching TRBD2. Germline V gene data show CDR1 as SQVTM and CDR2 as ANQGSEA. CDR3 length equals 14 residues. The V gene end was trimmed by 4 bases and the J gene end by 6 bases; junction bases not matched to a gene: 8. CDR3 in DNA: TGCAGCGTTGTTCCGGGAGGGCCAAGCAATGAGCAGTTCTTC. Residues: CSVVPGGPSNEQFF.

This chain joins TRBV4-3 and TRBJ1-6; D ambiguous. V shed 0 bases and J shed 13 bases, with 13 bases lying between them. CDR3 length equals 14 residues. Germline CDR1 is LGHNA and CDR2 is YSLEER. CDR3 in amino acids: CASSQEIERQPLHF. The CDR3 DNA sequence: TGCGCCAGCAGCCAAGAGATAGAGCGTCAGCCCCTCCACTTT.

This clonotype was observed many times. The rearrangement links TRBV6-5 to TRBJ2-7; the match to TRBD1 covers 9 bases. The germline V gene has CDR1 MNHEY and CDR2 SVGAGI. The CDR3 loop spans 13 amino acids. The V segment lost 4 bases and the J segment 5 bases; nucleotides outside the gene matches: 3. DNA for the CDR3: TGTGCCAGCAGTTCCTGGACAGGGGACGAGCAGTACTTC. Its protein is CASSSWTGDEQYF.

This clonotype was found many times. V and J are TRBV20-1 and TRBJ2-2; no clear D gene. Per germline, CDR1 DFQATT and CDR2 SNEGSKA (reference sequence). V was cut by 3 bases and J by 3 bases, with 8 bases left in between. This CDR3 is built from 13 residues. The CDR3 region has the DNA TGCAGTGCTAGTGTTTCGGACACCGGGGAGCTGTTTTTT. Encoded protein: CSASVSDTGELFF.

As regards this clonotype: This sequence may be a read error, since a much larger clone differs from it by one base. The rearrangement joins TRBV24-1 to TRBJ2-3, with D tentatively TRBD1 (6 bases). Germline V lookup: CDR1 KGHDR, CDR2 SFDVKD. The CDR3 length is 18 residues. The V end was cut by 0 bases, the J end by 2 bases, with 17 bases between. CDR3 nucleotides: TGTGCCACCAGTGATTTGGACCTGCGGACAGATACCACAGATACGCAGTATTTT. Protein: CATSDLDLRTDTTDTQYF.

This clonotype was observed a few times. The J gene is TRBJ2-7, the V gene TRBV4-2; 8 bases agree with TRBD1. The CDR3 is 13 amino acids. Per the germline V gene, CDR1 is LGHNA and CDR2 is YNFKEQ. Unmatched junction bases numbered 2, after V lost 2 bases and J lost 5 bases. The CDR3 DNA is TGTGCCAGCAGCCAATCGGACAGGGACGAGCAGTACTTC. Amino acids: CASSQSDRDEQYF.

This clonotype has at least ten counts. The rearrangement links TRBV20-1 to TRBJ2-7; no reliable D call. Trimming took 0 bases from V and 4 from J, leaving 16 bases between them. This CDR3 is 15 amino acids long. Germline V gene lookup returns CDR1 DFQATT and CDR2 SNEGSKA (reference sequence). The CDR3 bases are TGCAGTGCTAGAGATTATATGTGGCTCCATTACGAGCAGTACTTC. Protein: CSARDYMWLHYEQYF.

This clonotype was counted many times. The chain joins TRBV20-1 to TRBJ2-1; the match to TRBD2 covers 11 bases. CDR1 and CDR2 (germline): DFQATT, SNEGSKA (reference sequence). Trimming at V came to 6 bases and at J to 9 bases, leaving 4 bases not matched to a gene. This CDR3 has 12 residues. CDR3 coding DNA: TGCAGTGCGAAGGGGACTAGCGGTGAGCAGTTCTTC. This translates into CSAKGTSGEQFF.